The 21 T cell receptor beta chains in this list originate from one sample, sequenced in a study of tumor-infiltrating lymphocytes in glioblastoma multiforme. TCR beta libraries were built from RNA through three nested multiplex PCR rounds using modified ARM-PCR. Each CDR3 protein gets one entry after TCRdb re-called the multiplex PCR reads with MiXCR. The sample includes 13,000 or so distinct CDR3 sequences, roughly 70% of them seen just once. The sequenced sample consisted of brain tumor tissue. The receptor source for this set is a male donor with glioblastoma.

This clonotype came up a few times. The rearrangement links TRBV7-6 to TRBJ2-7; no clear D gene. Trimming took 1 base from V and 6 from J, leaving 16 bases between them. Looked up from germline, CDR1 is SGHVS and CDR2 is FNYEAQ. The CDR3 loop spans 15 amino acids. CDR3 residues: CASSLVAGAAGEQYF. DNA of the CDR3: TGTGCCAGCAGCTTAGTTGCAGGAGCTGCTGGCGAGCAGTACTTC.

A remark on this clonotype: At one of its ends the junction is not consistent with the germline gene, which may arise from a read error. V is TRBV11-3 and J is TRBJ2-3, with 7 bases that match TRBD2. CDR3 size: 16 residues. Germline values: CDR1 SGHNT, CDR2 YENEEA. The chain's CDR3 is CAISLAGHRSTDTQYF. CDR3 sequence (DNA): TGTGCCATCAGCTTAGCGGGCCACCGGAGCACAGATACGCAGTATTTT.

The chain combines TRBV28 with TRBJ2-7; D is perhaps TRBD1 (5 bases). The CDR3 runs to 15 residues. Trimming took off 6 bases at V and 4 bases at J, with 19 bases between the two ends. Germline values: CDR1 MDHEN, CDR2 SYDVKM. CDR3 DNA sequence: TGTGCCAGCAGAACGGACATGGGCACCCCTTACGAGCAGTACTTC. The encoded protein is CASRTDMGTPYEQYF. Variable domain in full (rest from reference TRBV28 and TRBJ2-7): DVKVTQSSRYLVKRTGEKVFLECVQDMDHENMFWYRQDPGLGLRLIYFSYDVKMKEKGDIPEGYSVSREKKERFSLILESASTNQTSMYLCASRTDMGTPYEQYFGPGTRLTVT.

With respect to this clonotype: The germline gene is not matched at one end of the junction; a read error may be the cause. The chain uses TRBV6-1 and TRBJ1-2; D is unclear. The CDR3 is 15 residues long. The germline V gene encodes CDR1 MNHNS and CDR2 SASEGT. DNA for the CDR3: TGTGCCAGCAGCGAAACTGAGGGCTTATGGAATGGCTACACATTC. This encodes CASSETEGLWNGYTF.

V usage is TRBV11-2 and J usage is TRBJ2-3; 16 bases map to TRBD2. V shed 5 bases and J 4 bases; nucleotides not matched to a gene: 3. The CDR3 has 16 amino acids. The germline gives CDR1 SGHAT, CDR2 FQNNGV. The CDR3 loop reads CASSLGTSGRADTQYF. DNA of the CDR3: TGTGCCAGCAGCCTCGGGACTAGCGGGAGGGCAGATACGCAGTATTTT.

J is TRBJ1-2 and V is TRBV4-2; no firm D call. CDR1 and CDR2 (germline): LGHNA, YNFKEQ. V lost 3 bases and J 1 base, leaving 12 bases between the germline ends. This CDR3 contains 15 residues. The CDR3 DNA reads TGTGCCAGCAGCCATCCTGACAAGGATAACTATGGCTACACCTTC. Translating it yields CASSHPDKDNYGYTF.

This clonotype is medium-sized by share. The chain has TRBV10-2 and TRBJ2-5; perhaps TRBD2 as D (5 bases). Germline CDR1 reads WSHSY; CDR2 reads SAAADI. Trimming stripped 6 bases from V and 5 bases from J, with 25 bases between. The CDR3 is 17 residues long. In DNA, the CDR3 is TGCGCCAGCAGGGGGAGAACTGGACTCATCTCGGGGGAGACCCAGTACTTC. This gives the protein CASRGRTGLISGETQYF.

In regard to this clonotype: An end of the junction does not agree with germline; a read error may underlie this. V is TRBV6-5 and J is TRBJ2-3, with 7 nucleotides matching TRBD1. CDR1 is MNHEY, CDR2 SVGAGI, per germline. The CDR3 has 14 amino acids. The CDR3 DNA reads TGTACCAGCAATCGGGACAGTAACACAGATACGCAGTCTTTT. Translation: CTSNRDSNTDTQSF.

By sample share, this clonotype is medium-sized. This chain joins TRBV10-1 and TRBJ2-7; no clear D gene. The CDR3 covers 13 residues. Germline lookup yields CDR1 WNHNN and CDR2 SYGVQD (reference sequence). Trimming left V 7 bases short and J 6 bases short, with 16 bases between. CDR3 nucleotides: TGCGCCAGCACCGATAGAGCAATGGGCGAGCAGTACTTC. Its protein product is CASTDRAMGEQYF.

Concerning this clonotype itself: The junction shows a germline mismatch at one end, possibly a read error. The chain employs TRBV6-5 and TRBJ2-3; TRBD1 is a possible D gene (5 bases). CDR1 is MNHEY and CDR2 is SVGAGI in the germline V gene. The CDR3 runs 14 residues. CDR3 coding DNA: TGTCCCAGCAATCGTGACAGTAACACAGATACGCAGTATTTT. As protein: CPSNRDSNTDTQYF.

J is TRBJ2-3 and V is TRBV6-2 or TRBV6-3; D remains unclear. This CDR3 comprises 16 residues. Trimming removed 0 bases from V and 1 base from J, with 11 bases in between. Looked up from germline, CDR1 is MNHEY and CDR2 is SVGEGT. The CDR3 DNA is TGTGCCAGCAGTTACTCAATGGTACTGGGCACAGATACGCAGTATTTT. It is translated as CASSYSMVLGTDTQYF.

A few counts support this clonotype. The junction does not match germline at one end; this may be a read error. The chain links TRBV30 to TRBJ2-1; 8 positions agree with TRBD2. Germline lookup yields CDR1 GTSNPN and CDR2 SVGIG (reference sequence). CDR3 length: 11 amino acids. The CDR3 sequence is CAWERGNERFF. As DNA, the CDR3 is TGTGCCTGGGAGCGGGGGAATGAGCGGTTCTTC.

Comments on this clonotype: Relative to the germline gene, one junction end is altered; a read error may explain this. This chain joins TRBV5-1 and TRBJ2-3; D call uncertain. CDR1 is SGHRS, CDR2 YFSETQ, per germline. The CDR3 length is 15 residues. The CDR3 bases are TGCGCCAGCAGCATGAGGCTACCATACCGAGATACGCATTATTTT. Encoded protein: CASSMRLPYRDTHYF.

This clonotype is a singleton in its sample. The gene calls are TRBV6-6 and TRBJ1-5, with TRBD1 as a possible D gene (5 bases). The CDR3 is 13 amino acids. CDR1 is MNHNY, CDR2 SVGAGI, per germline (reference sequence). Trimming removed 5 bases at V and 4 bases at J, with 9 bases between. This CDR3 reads CASSGDPNQPQHF. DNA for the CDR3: TGTGCCAGCAGTGGGGACCCAAATCAGCCCCAGCATTTT.

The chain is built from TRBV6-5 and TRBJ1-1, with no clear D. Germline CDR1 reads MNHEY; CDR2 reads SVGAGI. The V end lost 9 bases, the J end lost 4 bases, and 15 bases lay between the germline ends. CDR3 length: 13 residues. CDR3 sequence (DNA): TGTGCCAGTTATCAGGAAGAGGGCACTGAAGCTTTCTTT. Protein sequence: CASYQEEGTEAFF.

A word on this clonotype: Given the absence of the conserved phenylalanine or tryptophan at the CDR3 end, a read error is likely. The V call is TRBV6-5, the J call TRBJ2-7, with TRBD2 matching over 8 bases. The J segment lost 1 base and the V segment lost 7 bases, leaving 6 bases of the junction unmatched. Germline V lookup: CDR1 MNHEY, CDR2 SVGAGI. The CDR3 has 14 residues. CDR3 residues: CASTLTGGSYEQYS. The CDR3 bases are TGTGCCAGCACCTTGACGGGGGGGTCCTACGAGCAGTACTCC.

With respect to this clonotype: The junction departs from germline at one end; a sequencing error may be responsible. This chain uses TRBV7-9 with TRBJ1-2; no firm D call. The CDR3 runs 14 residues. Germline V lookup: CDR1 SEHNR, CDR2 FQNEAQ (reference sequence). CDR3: CASSPRHGNYGYTF. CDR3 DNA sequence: TGTGCCAGCAGCCCGCGACACGGGAACTATGGATACACCTTC.

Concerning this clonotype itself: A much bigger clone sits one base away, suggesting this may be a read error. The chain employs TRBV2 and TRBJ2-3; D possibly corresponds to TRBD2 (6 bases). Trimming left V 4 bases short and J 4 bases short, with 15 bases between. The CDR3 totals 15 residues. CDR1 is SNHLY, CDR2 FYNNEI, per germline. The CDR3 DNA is TGTGCCAGCAGTGTTGGATCGGGAGAAGCAGATACGCAGTATTTT. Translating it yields CASSVGSGEADTQYF.

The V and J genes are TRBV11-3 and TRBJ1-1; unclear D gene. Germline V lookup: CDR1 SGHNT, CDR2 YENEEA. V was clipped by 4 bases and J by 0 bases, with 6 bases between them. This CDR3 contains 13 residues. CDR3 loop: CASSSALNTEAFF. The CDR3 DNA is TGTGCCAGCAGCTCGGCCTTGAACACTGAAGCTTTCTTT.

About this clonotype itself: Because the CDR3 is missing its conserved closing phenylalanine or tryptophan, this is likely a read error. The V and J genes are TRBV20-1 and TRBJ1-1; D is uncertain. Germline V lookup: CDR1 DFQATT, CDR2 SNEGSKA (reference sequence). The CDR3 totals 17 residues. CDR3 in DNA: TGCAATGCTAGGGCTATCGGCGGTGCGGGGTTAAACACTGAAGCTTTCTCT. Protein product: CNARAIGGAGLNTEAFS.

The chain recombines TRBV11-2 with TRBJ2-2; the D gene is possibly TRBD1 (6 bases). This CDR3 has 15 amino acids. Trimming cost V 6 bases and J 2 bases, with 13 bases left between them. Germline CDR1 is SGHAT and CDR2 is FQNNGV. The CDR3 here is CASSRTEVNTGELFF. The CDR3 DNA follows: TGTGCCAGCAGTAGGACAGAGGTCAACACCGGGGAGCTGTTTTTT.